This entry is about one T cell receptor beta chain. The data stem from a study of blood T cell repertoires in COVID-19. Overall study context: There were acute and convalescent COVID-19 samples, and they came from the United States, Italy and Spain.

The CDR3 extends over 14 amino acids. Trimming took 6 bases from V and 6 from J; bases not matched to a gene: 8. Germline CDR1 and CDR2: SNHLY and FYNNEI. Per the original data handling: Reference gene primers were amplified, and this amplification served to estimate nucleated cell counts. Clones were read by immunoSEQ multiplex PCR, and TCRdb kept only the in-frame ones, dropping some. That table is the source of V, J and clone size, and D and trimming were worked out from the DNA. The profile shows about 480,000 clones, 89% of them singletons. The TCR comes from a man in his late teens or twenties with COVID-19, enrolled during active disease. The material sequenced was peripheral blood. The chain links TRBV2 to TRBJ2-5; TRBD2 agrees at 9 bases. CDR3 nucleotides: TGTGCCAGCAGGGGCGGGAGGGCCGTGAAGACCCAGTACTTC. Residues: CASRGGRAVKTQYF.